This entry lists 31 T cell receptor beta chains sequenced from one sample in a study of blood T cell repertoires in COVID-19 (dated by TCRdb to the early 2020s). The library was generated by the immunoSEQ multiplex PCR assay. TCRdb mirrors the immuneACCESS table, restricted to in-frame sequences. Some clones are absent from its copies; in checked studies, under half trace to an unresolved V gene, and the reason for the others is unknown. In this sample the table shows tens of thousands of clones, over 75% of which occur a single time. In total, the top ten clones hold roughly 0.73% of the sample. Sequences were obtained from peripheral blood. These receptors were taken from a woman older than 75 with acute or convalescent COVID-19.

This chain uses TRBV5-1 with TRBJ1-1; the match to TRBD1 covers 7 bases. The germline V gene has CDR1 SGHRS and CDR2 YFSETQ. CDR3 length: 14 amino acids. V was clipped by 4 bases and J by 4 bases; unmatched bases: 7. The CDR3 loop reads CASSVQGMGTEAFF. CDR3 DNA: TGCGCCAGCAGCGTACAGGGGATGGGCACTGAAGCTTTCTTT.

This clone was seen a single time. The chain uses TRBV14 and TRBJ2-5; D is uncertain. V gave up 0 bases and J gave up 9 bases, with 14 bases separating them. This CDR3 is 14 amino acids long. Germline-derived CDR1 and CDR2 are SGHDN and FVKESK. CDR3 in amino acids: CASSQDYPSAAQYF. The CDR3 coding sequence is TGTGCCAGCAGCCAAGATTACCCCTCTGCGGCCCAGTACTTC.

This clone has just one count. V and J are TRBV21-1 and TRBJ2-2; the table assigns TRBD1, which was not confirmed against the DNA. TRBV21-1 is a recognized pseudogene. The CDR3 covers 17 residues. This chain's CDR3 is CASSKAKGARNTGELFF. For the CDR3, the DNA is TGTGCCAGCAGCAAAGCCAAGGGGGCGAGGAACACCGGGGAGCTGTTTTTT.

The chain employs TRBV4-2 and TRBJ2-1, with D possibly matching TRBD1 (5 bases). Trimming cost V 1 base and J 6 bases, with 10 bases left between them. Germline V gene lookup returns CDR1 LGHNA and CDR2 YNFKEQ. There are 14 residues in the CDR3. The CDR3 coding sequence is TGTGCCAGCAGCCAAGTTATGACAGTCAATGAGCAGTTCTTC. As protein: CASSQVMTVNEQFF.

The chain has TRBV4-1 and TRBJ2-7; 10 bases are a match to TRBD2. Germline trimming cut 1 base from V and 0 bases from J; bases unmatched to any gene: 9. The germline CDR1 and CDR2 sequences are MGHRA and YSYEKL. CDR3 length: 18 amino acids. CDR3: CASSQGLAGSSSSYEQYF. CDR3 coding DNA: TGCGCCAGCAGCCAAGGACTAGCGGGCTCCAGTAGCTCCTACGAGCAGTACTTC.

The sample holds a few counts of this clone. The chain has TRBV6-5 and TRBJ1-2; D gene unclear. CDR1 is MNHEY and CDR2 is SVGAGI in the germline V gene. This CDR3 contains 15 residues. Trimming removed 0 bases at V and 8 bases at J, with 16 bases between. CDR3 in amino acids: CASSYSNAGNKGYTF. DNA of the CDR3: TGTGCCAGCAGTTACTCGAATGCCGGGAACAAGGGCTACACCTTC.

The V and J genes are TRBV9 and TRBJ2-2; TRBD2 agrees at 7 bases. CDR1 and CDR2 from the germline V gene are SGDLS and YYNGEE. V shed 0 bases, J shed 6 bases, and the junction held 8 bases outside the gene matches. This CDR3 contains 16 residues. The CDR3 DNA reads as TGTGCCAGCAGCGTAGCGGGGGGACCCCAGTCCGGGGAGCTGTTTTTT. Encoded protein: CASSVAGGPQSGELFF.

CDR3 amino acids: CASRQGATNEKLFF. The CDR3 DNA reads TGTGCCAGCAGACAGGGAGCAACTAATGAAAAACTGTTTTTT. J is TRBJ1-4 and V is TRBV28; a weak D match, TRBD1 (6 bases). Germline CDR1 reads MDHEN; CDR2 reads SYDVKM. The V and J ends lost 6 bases and 0 bases respectively, with 8 bases between them. The CDR3 spans 14 residues. Full variable domain (remainder filled in from reference TRBV28 and TRBJ1-4): DVKVTQSSRYLVKRTGEKVFLECVQDMDHENMFWYRQDPGLGLRLIYFSYDVKMKEKGDIPEGYSVSREKKERFSLILESASTNQTSMYLCASRQGATNEKLFFGSGTQLSVL.

This chain links TRBV9 with TRBJ2-5, with D perhaps matching TRBD1 (5 bases). CDR1 SGDLS and CDR2 YYNGEE come from the germline V gene. This CDR3 contains 14 residues. Trimming removed 0 bases at V and 4 bases at J, with 10 bases between. CDR3 in DNA: TGTGCCAGCAGCGTAGCTCCAGGGTCAGAGACCCAGTACTTC. This gives the protein CASSVAPGSETQYF.

V is TRBV6-5 and J is TRBJ1-5, with D perhaps TRBD1 (6 bases). The CDR3 runs 15 residues. V was pared by 5 bases and J by 4 bases, with 15 bases between. Per germline, CDR1 MNHEY and CDR2 SVGAGI. The CDR3 DNA reads TGTGCCAGCAGTCTCTCAGGGGATAGGAATCAGCCCCAGCATTTT. Amino acid sequence: CASSLSGDRNQPQHF.

V and J are TRBV10-1 and TRBJ1-5, with TRBD1 matching 9 bases. The CDR3 is 20 amino acids. Trimming removed 0 bases from V and 3 bases from J; junction bases left unmatched: 15. Germline V gene data show CDR1 as WNHNN and CDR2 as SYGVQD (reference sequence). The CDR3 sequence: CASSESGGQGLMKNNQPQHF. Written as DNA, the CDR3 is TGCGCCAGCAGTGAGTCAGGGGGACAGGGCCTAATGAAGAACAATCAGCCCCAGCATTTT.

This clone has a handful of counts. V is TRBV2 and J is TRBJ2-2; 7 bases fit TRBD1. With 6 bases clipped from V and 0 bases from J, the junction kept 13 bases outside the gene matches. Germline CDR1 SNHLY, CDR2 FYNNEI. There are 18 residues in the CDR3. Here the CDR3 reads CASRRRGQGLPNTGELFF. CDR3 bases: TGTGCCAGCAGACGAAGGGGGCAGGGGCTACCGAACACCGGGGAGCTGTTTTTT. Looking up the rest from reference TRBV2 and TRBJ2-2 gives the full variable domain: EPEVTQTPSHQVTQMGQEVILRCVPISNHLYFYWYRQILGQKVEFLVSFYNNEISEKSEIFDDQFSVERPDGSNFTLKIRSTKLEDSAMYFCASRRRGQGLPNTGELFFGEGSRLTVL.

The chain joins TRBV20-1 to TRBJ1-3; D ambiguous. The CDR3 length is 11 residues. V shed 6 bases and J shed 7 bases, with 10 bases lying between them. In germline, CDR1 is DFQATT, CDR2 SNEGSKA (reference sequence). This chain's CDR3 is CSAPNGNTIYF. CDR3 coding DNA: TGCAGTGCCCCCAACGGGAACACCATATATTTT.

The V call is TRBV19, the J call TRBJ2-5; possible D gene TRBD2, 5 bases. Deletions cut 5 bases from V and 0 bases from J, with 13 bases between. This CDR3 contains 15 residues. Germline CDR1 and CDR2: LNHDA and SQIVND (reference sequence). CDR3 nucleotides: TGTGCCAGTAGTGGTGGCGGGCAGTACCAAGAGACCCAGTACTTC. This sequence encodes CASSGGGQYQETQYF.

CDR3 amino acids: CASSPPGQGLAGELFF. In DNA form, the CDR3 reads TGTGCCAGCAGCCCCCCCGGACAGGGTCTGGCCGGGGAGCTGTTTTTT. The genes are TRBV9 and TRBJ2-2, with 8 bases fitting TRBD1. Germline V CDR1 and CDR2: SGDLS, YYNGEE. The CDR3 runs to 16 residues. Trimming cost V 4 bases and J 6 bases; bases outside gene matches: 11.

DNA for the CDR3: TGCGCCAGCAGCTTGGCCGGTGTTGGAGCCAAAAACATTCAGTACTTC. Protein: CASSLAGVGAKNIQYF. This sequence joins TRBV5-1 and TRBJ2-4, with D uncertain. CDR1 SGHRS and CDR2 YFSETQ come from the germline V gene. V was shortened by 0 bases and J by 0 bases, with 10 bases between the two germline ends. This CDR3 has 16 residues. The full variable domain, in which reference TRBV5-1 and TRBJ2-4 provide the parts outside the CDR3, is KAGVTQTPRYLIKTRGQQVTLSCSPISGHRSVSWYQQTPGQGLQFLFEYFSETQRNKGNFPGRFSGRQFSNSRSEMNVSTLELGDSALYLCASSLAGVGAKNIQYFGAGTRLSVL.

This sequence joins TRBV20-1 and TRBJ2-7; TRBD2 agrees at 11 bases. The CDR3 runs to 11 residues. The germline CDR1 and CDR2 sequences are DFQATT and SNEGSKA (reference sequence). V dropped 7 bases and J dropped 6; count of bases not matched to a gene: 2. CDR3 bases: TGCAGTGGCACTAGCGGGGGCGAGCAGTACTTC. It is translated as CSGTSGGEQYF.

The genes are TRBV5-1 and TRBJ2-3, with TRBD2 matching over 11 bases. J lost 5 bases, V lost 0 bases, and 8 bases had no gene match. The germline gives CDR1 SGHRS, CDR2 YFSETQ. There are 17 residues in the CDR3. The CDR3 spells CASSLAGSGRALDTQYF. The CDR3 DNA reads TGCGCCAGCAGCTTGGCCGGTAGCGGGAGGGCCCTAGATACGCAGTATTTT.

The rearrangement links TRBV12-5 to TRBJ2-7; the match to TRBD2 covers 11 bases. CDR1 LGHNT and CDR2 FRNRAP come from the germline V gene. Trimming cost V 5 bases and J 3 bases; bases outside gene matches: 6. The CDR3 runs to 15 residues. The CDR3 here is CASGTSSGGSYEQYF. The DNA for the CDR3 is TGTGCTAGTGGTACGTCTAGCGGGGGGAGCTACGAGCAGTACTTC. Together with reference TRBV12-5 and TRBJ2-7, the CDR3 gives the full variable domain: DARVTQTPRHKVTEMGQEVTMRCQPILGHNTVFWYRQTMMQGLELLAYFRNRAPLDDSGMPKDRFSAEMPDATLATLKIQPSEPRDSAVYFCASGTSSGGSYEQYFGPGTRLTVT.

The chain is built from TRBV6-5 and TRBJ2-1; 8 positions match TRBD2. The junction had 9 bases not matched to a gene; V was cut back by 10 bases and J by 1 base. CDR3 length: 15 amino acids. Germline V CDR1 and CDR2: MNHEY, SVGAGI. The CDR3 DNA is TGTGCCATCCGGGAGGGCAGGGGTTCCTACAATGAGCAGTTCTTC. Amino acid sequence: CAIREGRGSYNEQFF.

The rearrangement joins TRBV5-1 to TRBJ2-3; 7 bases fit TRBD1. Looked up from germline, CDR1 is SGHRS and CDR2 is YFSETQ. The CDR3 sequence is 16 residues long. V shed 0 bases and J 4 bases; nucleotides not matched to a gene: 8. The CDR3 nucleotides read TGCGCCAGCAGCTTGGGAGGGGGCAGCCCGGCAGATACGCAGTATTTT. Residues: CASSLGGGSPADTQYF.

The rearrangement joins TRBV19 to TRBJ1-5; no clear D gene. The CDR3 spans 13 residues. Per germline, CDR1 LNHDA and CDR2 SQIVND (reference sequence). Between the trimmed V and J ends, which lost 7 bases and 9 bases, there was a span of 16 bases. The CDR3 here is CASIPGFHGPQHF. In DNA, the CDR3 is TGTGCCAGTATACCAGGATTCCATGGGCCCCAGCATTTT.

DNA for the CDR3: TGTGCCAGCAGCTTAGTTTCGGCGGGACAGGGCCCCTACGAGCAGTACTTC. Translation gives CASSLVSAGQGPYEQYF. The chain uses TRBV7-2 and TRBJ2-7, with 9 bases aligning to TRBD1. The CDR3 contains 17 residues. CDR1 SGHTA and CDR2 FQGNSA come from the germline V gene. With 1 base clipped from V and 2 bases from J, the junction kept 9 bases outside the gene matches.

This clone was picked up one time. The chain has TRBV28 and TRBJ1-5; the match to TRBD1 covers 11 bases. This CDR3 contains 19 residues. Germline trimming cut 4 bases from V and 2 bases from J; bases unmatched to any gene: 13. Germline assignment: CDR1 MDHEN and CDR2 SYDVKM. In DNA, the CDR3 is TGTGCCAGCAGTTCCTGGGGGGACAGGGGGACCTTGGGCAATCAGCCCCAGCATTTT. It yields the protein CASSSWGDRGTLGNQPQHF.

The J gene is TRBJ1-5, the V gene TRBV19, with D possibly TRBD1 on 5 matching bases. The V gene's germline CDR1 is LNHDA and CDR2 SQIVND (reference sequence). The CDR3 length is 15 residues. The ends were cut back, 7 bases at V and 0 bases at J, with 13 bases in the middle. The CDR3 region is CASKPQDLSNQPQHF. The CDR3 DNA is TGTGCCAGTAAGCCACAGGATCTTAGCAATCAGCCCCAGCATTTT. Complete variable domain (other parts from reference TRBV19 and TRBJ1-5): DGGITQSPKYLFRKEGQNVTLSCEQNLNHDAMYWYRQDPGQGLRLIYYSQIVNDFQKGDIAEGYSVSREKKESFPLTVTSAQKNPTAFYLCASKPQDLSNQPQHFGDGTRLSIL.

The chain uses TRBV24-1 and TRBJ1-5; 8 bases align to TRBD1. The CDR3 is 17 residues long. Germline V gene sequence: CDR1 KGHDR, CDR2 SFDVKD. V was pared by 5 bases and J by 6 bases, with 14 bases of the junction left unmatched. The CDR3 coding sequence is TGTGCCACCAGTGTCCGCATATCACGGACAGGGACTCAGCCCCAGCATTTT. This encodes CATSVRISRTGTQPQHF.

This chain links TRBV12-3 or TRBV12-4 with TRBJ1-4; D unresolved. Deletions cut 1 base from V and 8 bases from J, with 5 bases between. This CDR3 region has 12 residues. CDR3 bases: TGTGCCAGCAGTTTAGTCGAGGAAAAACTGTTTTTT. Its translation is CASSLVEEKLFF.

The V and J genes are TRBV9 and TRBJ2-1; TRBD1 might be the D (5 bases). Germline V gene sequence: CDR1 SGDLS, CDR2 YYNGEE. The ends were cut back, 3 bases at V and 8 bases at J, with 9 bases in the middle. This CDR3 region has 12 residues. The CDR3 is CASSGPRDEQFF. The DNA of the CDR3 is TGTGCCAGCAGCGGACCCAGGGATGAGCAGTTCTTC.

The rearrangement links TRBV4-1 to TRBJ1-2; a possible D gene is TRBD1 (6 bases). The V and J ends lost 2 bases and 2 bases respectively, with 18 bases between them. The CDR3 sequence is 17 residues long. The germline V gene encodes CDR1 MGHRA and CDR2 YSYEKL. Here the CDR3 reads CASSQSAGAPSNYGYTF. The CDR3 DNA is TGCGCCAGCAGCCAATCGGCAGGGGCCCCTTCCAACTATGGCTACACCTTC.

CDR3 protein: CASSRVRAGGNEQYF. The CDR3 DNA reads as TGTGCCAGCAGTCGAGTGAGGGCGGGAGGGAACGAGCAGTACTTC. The chain employs TRBV27 and TRBJ2-7, with 9 bases that match TRBD2. Trimming removed 5 bases from V and 5 bases from J; junction bases left unmatched: 10. The V gene's germline CDR1 is MNHEY and CDR2 SMNVEV (reference sequence). The CDR3 has 15 residues.

This rearrangement joins TRBV6-5 to TRBJ1-3; D remains unclear. Germline CDR1 reads MNHEY; CDR2 reads SVGAGI. The ends were cut back, 5 bases at V and 0 bases at J, with 11 bases in the middle. This CDR3 comprises 15 residues. CDR3 amino acids: CASSTRHLSGNTIYF. Written as DNA, the CDR3 is TGTGCCAGCAGTACCCGACACCTCTCTGGAAACACCATATATTTT.